This TCR beta chain was captured by sequencing in a study of graft-versus-host responses after intestinal transplantation. General observations from the study: Recipient marrow contained GvH clones, some of which appeared first in ileum or blood. In patients with graft-donor T cell macrochimerism, allograft graft-versus-host to host-versus-graft clonal ratios were high. An association linked early post-transplant HvG declines with peak circulating GvH clone levels.

Method: immunoSEQ multiplex PCR; TCRdb's copy keeps in-frame clones and lacks some. The data contain roughly 36,000 clones, around four fifths of them seen just once; the ten biggest clones take up roughly 3.4%. Details on this clone: Its antigen remains unknown.

Germline CDR1 SNHLY, CDR2 FYNNEI. The V end was cut by 10 bases, the J end by 4 bases, with 10 bases between. The CDR3 is 12 residues long. The chain carries TRBV2 and TRBJ2-2, with D uncertain. This receptor was obtained from a human patient who received an intestinal transplant, so some T cells may come from the graft donor. The sample here was PBMCs, taken more than 950 days after transplant. The CDR3 loop is CATAYTTGELFF. In DNA form, the CDR3 reads TGTGCCACCGCGTACACCACCGGGGAGCTGTTTTTT.